The 25 T cell receptor beta chains below all came from one sample that was sequenced in a study of blood T cell repertoires in COVID-19. Sequencing was performed with immunoSEQ multiplex PCR; in TCRdb, only in-frame clones are kept and a portion is missing. There are more than 110,000 clones in the sample; about 88% occur only once, and under 7% lies in the top ten. The sample comprised peripheral blood. These receptor sequences come from a human donor in a cohort sampled during active COVID-19.

The chain employs TRBV2 and TRBJ1-2; the D is unclear. Germline-derived CDR1 and CDR2 are SNHLY and FYNNEI. V lost 2 bases, J lost 7 bases, and 5 bases lay in between. The CDR3 runs to 11 residues. The CDR3: CASSESSGYTF. CDR3 in DNA: TGTGCCAGCAGTGAATCTTCTGGCTACACCTTC.

The V call is TRBV7-2, the J call TRBJ2-2; TRBD1 matches at 8 bases. Per the germline V gene, CDR1 is SGHTA and CDR2 is FQGNSA. V shed 3 bases, J shed 0 bases, and the junction held 3 bases outside the gene matches. CDR3 length equals 16 residues. The CDR3 loop reads CASSLTTGANTGELFF. The CDR3 region has the DNA TGTGCCAGCAGCTTGACGACAGGGGCGAACACCGGGGAGCTGTTTTTT.

The chain carries TRBV30 and TRBJ2-1; TRBD2 agrees at 8 bases. The V gene end was trimmed by 2 bases and the J gene end by 4 bases; junction bases not matched to a gene: 4. The CDR3 is 14 residues long. CDR1 and CDR2 from the germline V gene are GTSNPN and SVGIG (reference sequence). The CDR3 spells CAWSRAGAYNEQFF. The CDR3 DNA reads as TGTGCCTGGAGTCGAGCGGGGGCATACAATGAGCAGTTCTTC.

This CDR3 reads CASSEPDYGYTF. In DNA form, the CDR3 reads TGTGCCAGCAGTGAGCCGGACTATGGCTACACCTTC. The chain recombines TRBV2 with TRBJ1-2; D call uncertain. Germline V CDR1 and CDR2: SNHLY, FYNNEI. CDR3 length: 12 residues. The V end was cut by 3 bases, the J end by 3 bases, with 5 bases between.

This clone was recorded only once. The chain couples TRBV27 to TRBJ2-7; TRBD2 agrees at 9 bases. V was clipped by 4 bases and J by 3 bases; unmatched bases: 7. CDR3 length: 15 residues. The germline V gene has CDR1 MNHEY and CDR2 SMNVEV (reference sequence). CDR3 bases: TGTGCCAGCAGTTCCAAGAGACTAGCGGTCTACGAGCAGTACTTC. Translation gives CASSSKRLAVYEQYF.

The chain has TRBV30 and TRBJ1-3, with 9 nucleotides matching TRBD1. Germline V gene sequence: CDR1 GTSNPN, CDR2 SVGIG (reference sequence). Germline trimming cut 2 bases from V and 4 bases from J; bases unmatched to any gene: 6. The CDR3 spans 15 residues. The CDR3 protein is CAWSPGQGYGNTIYF. The CDR3 DNA sequence: TGTGCCTGGAGTCCCGGACAGGGGTACGGAAACACCATATATTTT.

The chain joins TRBV25-1 to TRBJ2-1, with no clear D. CDR3 length: 16 residues. Germline V gene lookup returns CDR1 MGHDK and CDR2 SYGVNS. V shed 1 base and J shed 4 bases, with 14 bases lying between them. The CDR3: CASSESVLVNYNEQFF. The CDR3 DNA reads as TGTGCCAGCAGTGAATCCGTGCTAGTCAATTACAATGAGCAGTTCTTC.

This chain joins TRBV27 and TRBJ1-1; D is uncertain. This CDR3 is built from 14 residues. The ends were cut back, 1 base at V and 5 bases at J, with 11 bases in the middle. The germline V gene encodes CDR1 MNHEY and CDR2 SMNVEV (reference sequence). The CDR3: CASSLFHGRTEAFF. CDR3 sequence (DNA): TGTGCCAGCAGTTTATTTCACGGGAGGACTGAAGCTTTCTTT.

This chain joins TRBV5-1 and TRBJ2-3; 11 nucleotides align to TRBD2. Trimming removed 2 bases from V and 0 bases from J; junction bases left unmatched: 8. Germline loops: CDR1 SGHRS, CDR2 YFSETQ. This CDR3 has 18 residues. CDR3: CASSFLLAGASSTDTQYF. Written as DNA, the CDR3 is TGCGCCAGCAGCTTTTTACTAGCGGGGGCCTCTAGCACAGATACGCAGTATTTT.

The CDR3 DNA is TGTGCCAGCAGTCCCCCCCCTACAGGGGTCATCACCGGGGAGCTGTTTTTT. It yields the protein CASSPPPTGVITGELFF. The chain couples TRBV5-4 to TRBJ2-2; the match to TRBD1 covers 7 bases. V lost 5 bases and J lost 4; bases outside the gene matches: 14. The CDR3 sequence is 17 residues long. Looked up from germline, CDR1 is SGHNT and CDR2 is YYREEE (reference sequence).

The V gene is TRBV28, the J gene TRBJ1-2, with 8 bases fitting TRBD1. Germline values: CDR1 MDHEN, CDR2 SYDVKM. The CDR3 covers 15 residues. Trimming cost V 4 bases and J 4 bases; bases outside gene matches: 8. CDR3 in amino acids: CASSSQDRAGYGYTF. CDR3 sequence (DNA): TGTGCCAGCAGTTCTCAGGACAGGGCGGGCTATGGCTACACCTTC.

The CDR3 DNA follows: TGTGCCAGCAGATTACCGGGACAAGGTTTTGAAAAACTGTTTTTT. This translates into CASRLPGQGFEKLFF. The chain carries TRBV28 and TRBJ1-4, with D possibly TRBD1 on 6 matching bases. The CDR3 has 15 amino acids. Per germline, CDR1 MDHEN and CDR2 SYDVKM. The germline V and J ends were trimmed by 6 bases and 7 bases, with 18 bases remaining between them.

The chain recombines TRBV6-2 or TRBV6-3 with TRBJ1-2, with 7 nucleotides matching TRBD1. The CDR3 runs 16 residues. V lost 9 bases, J lost 2 bases, and 15 bases stayed unmatched. Looked up from germline, CDR1 is MNHEY and CDR2 is SVGEGT. The CDR3 loop reads CASSGQASHLNYGYTF. For the CDR3, the DNA is TGTGCCAGTAGTGGACAGGCAAGCCACCTAAACTATGGCTACACCTTC.

For the CDR3, the DNA is TGTGCCAGCAGCCTCTCGAGGGGGCGAACGGAGACCCAGTACTTC. Amino acid sequence: CASSLSRGRTETQYF. The V call is TRBV6-5, the J call TRBJ2-5; 7 bases agree with TRBD1. Trimming at V came to 6 bases and at J to 5 bases, leaving 12 bases not matched to a gene. CDR3 length equals 15 residues. Germline V lookup: CDR1 MNHEY, CDR2 SVGAGI.

This chain joins TRBV4-1 and TRBJ1-1; tentatively, D is TRBD1 (5 bases). Trimming shortened V by 1 base and J by 0 bases, and 9 bases separated the two germline ends. Germline V gene sequence: CDR1 MGHRA, CDR2 YSYEKL. CDR3 length: 15 residues. CDR3 residues: CASSQVAGMNTEAFF. DNA of the CDR3: TGCGCCAGCAGCCAAGTTGCAGGGATGAACACTGAAGCTTTCTTT.

V gene TRBV18 combines with J gene TRBJ1-4; TRBD1 matches at 9 bases. CDR1 KGHSH and CDR2 LQKENI come from the germline V gene. This CDR3 spans 13 amino acids. V lost 8 bases to trimming and J lost 3 bases; unmatched junction nucleotides: 1. CDR3 loop: CASRQGANEKLFF. DNA for the CDR3: TGTGCCAGCCGACAGGGGGCTAATGAAAAACTGTTTTTT.

The chain joins TRBV3-1 (or the pseudogene TRBV3-2) to TRBJ2-2, with D possibly TRBD2 on 6 matching bases. This CDR3 is 14 amino acids long. The germline V gene encodes CDR1 LGHDT and CDR2 YNNKEL (reference sequence). The V end was cut by 2 bases, the J end by 5 bases, with 9 bases between. CDR3 in DNA: TGTGCCAGCAGCCAAAGGGCGGGAACCGGGGAGCTGTTTTTT. It codes for CASSQRAGTGELFF.

The rearrangement links TRBV4-1 to TRBJ2-6; D remains unclear. Germline V gene data show CDR1 as MGHRA and CDR2 as YSYEKL. V lost 3 bases and J lost 3, with 15 bases in between. The CDR3 runs 17 residues. The CDR3 sequence: CASSHPPEELGANVLTF. In DNA form, the CDR3 reads TGCGCCAGCAGCCACCCACCCGAGGAGCTTGGGGCCAACGTCCTGACTTTC.

The chain carries TRBV5-1 and TRBJ2-1, with 15 bases fitting TRBD2. Germline V CDR1 and CDR2: SGHRS, YFSETQ. Unmatched junction bases numbered 7, after V lost 3 bases and J lost 3 bases. This CDR3 spans 18 amino acids. CDR3 sequence: CASSYGLAGGYLYNEQFF. The CDR3 DNA reads TGCGCCAGCAGCTATGGACTAGCGGGAGGGTACCTCTACAATGAGCAGTTCTTC.

The chain carries TRBV5-1 and TRBJ1-1; 8 nucleotides agree with TRBD1. Germline-derived CDR1 and CDR2 are SGHRS and YFSETQ. The CDR3 has 13 residues. The J segment lost 7 bases and the V segment lost 3 bases, leaving 5 bases of the junction unmatched. The chain's CDR3 is CASSWTGNYEAFF. The DNA of the CDR3 is TGCGCCAGCAGCTGGACAGGGAACTATGAAGCTTTCTTT. The full variable domain, with the rest looked up from reference TRBV5-1 and TRBJ1-1, is KAGVTQTPRYLIKTRGQQVTLSCSPISGHRSVSWYQQTPGQGLQFLFEYFSETQRNKGNFPGRFSGRQFSNSRSEMNVSTLELGDSALYLCASSWTGNYEAFFGQGTRLTVV.

This chain links TRBV30 with TRBJ2-7, with 10 bases identical to TRBD1. The CDR3 length is 15 residues. The germline gives CDR1 GTSNPN, CDR2 SVGIG (reference sequence). The V segment lost 3 bases and the J segment 5 bases; nucleotides outside the gene matches: 10. In DNA form, the CDR3 reads TGTGCCTGGAGCGACGGGACAGGGGAAATCCACGAGCAGTACTTC. Translating it yields CAWSDGTGEIHEQYF.

The rearrangement uses TRBV19 and TRBJ2-7, with 9 bases lining up with TRBD1. J gave up 7 bases and V 6 bases, and 13 bases lay outside the gene matches. Germline loops: CDR1 LNHDA, CDR2 SQIVND (reference sequence). The CDR3 is 15 residues long. The CDR3 bases are TGTGCCAGTAGCGGGGGGACAGGGAGGTTTGATGAGCAGTACTTC. Residues: CASSGGTGRFDEQYF.

The table lists this clone with a count of one. The chain links TRBV4-1 to TRBJ2-6; TRBD1 matches at 8 bases. This CDR3 contains 18 residues. With V trimmed by 2 bases and J by 0 bases, 6 bases remained unmatched. Germline CDR1 MGHRA, CDR2 YSYEKL. CDR3 DNA sequence: TGCGCCAGCAGCCAACGGGACAGGTTCTTCTCTGGGGCCAACGTCCTGACTTTC. The encoded protein is CASSQRDRFFSGANVLTF.

The chain is built from TRBV10-1 and TRBJ2-1; 7 positions agree with TRBD2. Germline CDR1 reads WNHNN; CDR2 reads SYGVQD (reference sequence). Germline trimming cut 4 bases from V and 4 bases from J; bases unmatched to any gene: 10. This CDR3 comprises 16 residues. In DNA, the CDR3 is TGCGCCAGCAGTGCCGGGCGGGGGAGAACGTACAATGAGCAGTTCTTC. Protein sequence: CASSAGRGRTYNEQFF.

The CDR3 DNA is TGCAGTGCCCGCCGGGAGGAAAAACTGTTTTTT. It translates to CSARREEKLFF. The V gene is TRBV20-1, the J gene TRBJ1-4; D ambiguous. Germline lookup yields CDR1 DFQATT and CDR2 SNEGSKA (reference sequence). Trimming left V 6 bases short and J 8 bases short, with 10 bases between. This CDR3 contains 11 residues.